This entry lists 27 T cell receptor beta chains sequenced from one sample in a study of CD8+ T cells in alopecia areata. As the sequencing template, cDNA was produced by extracting RNA and reverse transcribing it. Sequencing was performed with immunoSEQ multiplex PCR; in TCRdb, only in-frame clones are kept and a portion is missing. The repertoire holds around 82,000 clones, with roughly 51% as singletons. Sequences were obtained from NKG2D-high CD8+ T cells sorted from blood. The receptors were sampled from a human donor with alopecia areata.

A single count supports this clone. This sequence joins TRBV11-3 and TRBJ2-5; no clear D gene. Germline CDR1 is SGHNT and CDR2 is YENEEA. The ends were cut back, 7 bases at V and 1 base at J, with 7 bases in the middle. The CDR3 extends over 12 amino acids. The CDR3 here is CASNTPQETQYF. CDR3 DNA sequence: TGTGCCAGCAACACCCCCCAAGAGACCCAGTACTTC.

This clone was recorded a few times. The V gene is TRBV30, the J gene TRBJ2-7; maybe TRBD1 (6 bases). The CDR3 consists of 11 residues. Germline CDR1 is GTSNPN and CDR2 is SVGIG (reference sequence). This chain's CDR3 is CASLAGVEQYF. The CDR3 nucleotides read TGTGCGTCTTTAGCAGGGGTCGAGCAGTACTTC.

This clone came up a few times. The chain carries TRBV25-1 and TRBJ1-2; D not certain. V was clipped by 6 bases and J by 6 bases, with 5 bases between them. Germline V gene sequence: CDR1 MGHDK, CDR2 SYGVNS. This CDR3 is built from 10 residues. CDR3 amino acids: CASRGDGYTF. The CDR3 DNA follows: TGTGCCAGCAGAGGAGATGGCTACACCTTC.

The rearrangement links TRBV29-1 to TRBJ2-1, with unresolved D. The CDR3 length is 13 residues. V was clipped by 3 bases and J by 4 bases, with 10 bases between them. From germline, CDR1 is SQVTM and CDR2 ANQGSEA. The DNA for the CDR3 is TGCAGCGTTGAGTTGGCTTGGTACAATGAGCAGTTCTTC. Translation gives CSVELAWYNEQFF.

The chain combines TRBV29-1 with TRBJ2-7; no clear D. The V end lost 2 bases, the J end lost 2 bases, and 10 bases lay between the germline ends. Germline V gene data show CDR1 as SQVTM and CDR2 as ANQGSEA. This CDR3 has 13 residues. The CDR3 bases are TGCAGCGTTGAACGTTCTGACACCTACGAGCAGTACTTC. It encodes CSVERSDTYEQYF.

V gene TRBV29-1 combines with J gene TRBJ2-7; 8 nucleotides line up with TRBD1. The CDR3 totals 14 residues. V gave up 7 bases and J gave up 0 bases; unmatched junction bases: 8. CDR1 and CDR2 (germline): SQVTM, ANQGSEA. As DNA, the CDR3 is TGCAGCGCCTCTACTGGACAGGGCTCCTACGAGCAGTACTTC. It is translated as CSASTGQGSYEQYF.

This clone appeared a few times. The chain is built from TRBV5-6 and TRBJ2-5, with D perhaps TRBD1 (5 bases). This CDR3 has 13 amino acids. Trimming removed 0 bases at V and 5 bases at J, with 8 bases between. From germline, CDR1 is SGHDT and CDR2 YYEEEE. CDR3: CASSLGAGETQYF. CDR3 sequence (DNA): TGTGCCAGCAGCTTGGGCGCAGGGGAGACCCAGTACTTC.

The rearrangement links TRBV4-1 to TRBJ1-4, with D hard to call. The V and J ends lost 1 base and 8 bases respectively, with 8 bases between them. Germline V gene sequence: CDR1 MGHRA, CDR2 YSYEKL. The CDR3 length is 13 residues. The CDR3 loop is CASSQVFREKLFF. For the CDR3, the DNA is TGCGCCAGCAGCCAAGTGTTTCGGGAAAAACTGTTTTTT.

There are a few counts of this clone. The chain recombines TRBV7-9 with TRBJ2-3; D not certain. The V gene lost 5 bases and the J gene lost 4 bases, with 10 bases spanning the gap. Germline CDR1 and CDR2: SEHNR and FQNEAQ (reference sequence). This CDR3 has 13 residues. The CDR3 is CASSPSRSDTQYF. The DNA of the CDR3 is TGTGCCAGCAGCCCCTCCCGTTCAGATACGCAGTATTTT.

The chain uses TRBV30 and TRBJ2-7; 12 nucleotides agree with TRBD2. The germline CDR1 and CDR2 sequences are GTSNPN and SVGIG (reference sequence). V lost 2 bases and J lost 5; bases outside the gene matches: 10. The CDR3 is made up of 16 amino acids. The CDR3 region is CAWSLGTSGYQDEQYF. Written as DNA, the CDR3 is TGTGCCTGGAGTCTTGGGACTAGCGGGTATCAAGACGAGCAGTACTTC.

As regards this clone: One end of the junction fails to match germline, which may point to a read error. The gene calls are TRBV29-1 and TRBJ2-7, with D possibly matching TRBD2 (5 bases). Per the germline V gene, CDR1 is SQVTM and CDR2 is ANQGSEA. This CDR3 is 13 amino acids long. DNA for the CDR3: TGCAGCGTTGAATCCGGGAACCCCTACAAGCAGTACTTC. Translation: CSVESGNPYKQYF.

The chain links TRBV25-1 to TRBJ2-7; 8 bases match TRBD2. V shed 7 bases and J 6 bases; nucleotides not matched to a gene: 8. The CDR3 runs to 13 residues. Per germline, CDR1 MGHDK and CDR2 SYGVNS. The CDR3 DNA reads as TGTGCCAGCACCCCGGGGGGGGTGGGCGAGCAGTACTTC. Encoded protein: CASTPGGVGEQYF.

V usage is TRBV4-2 and J usage is TRBJ2-7; D may match TRBD1 or TRBD2 (5 bases each). The CDR3 length is 15 residues. Germline lookup yields CDR1 LGHNA and CDR2 YNFKEQ. V dropped 4 bases and J dropped 2 bases, with 15 bases sitting between them. CDR3 sequence (DNA): TGTGCCAGCAGCCCCAATGGGGACCGAGCCTACGAGCAGTACTTC. Translation: CASSPNGDRAYEQYF.

This clone came up once. The V gene is TRBV27, the J gene TRBJ1-5; a weak D match, TRBD1 (5 bases). Trimming removed 5 bases at V and 3 bases at J, with 17 bases between. CDR3 length: 16 amino acids. Looked up from germline, CDR1 is MNHEY and CDR2 is SMNVEV (reference sequence). CDR3 loop: CASSVQSPGDNQPQHF. CDR3 nucleotides: TGTGCCAGCAGTGTCCAATCCCCGGGGGACAATCAGCCCCAGCATTTT.

The gene calls are TRBV27 and TRBJ1-2; D not certain. Germline V CDR1 and CDR2: MNHEY, SMNVEV (reference sequence). The length of the CDR3 is 13 residues. Trimming stripped 2 bases from V and 7 bases from J, with 11 bases between. The CDR3 DNA follows: TGTGCCAGCAGTTTAATGTCCGGGGTTGGCTACACCTTC. Amino acid sequence: CASSLMSGVGYTF.

J is TRBJ2-5 and V is TRBV4-1, with D perhaps matching TRBD2 (6 bases). CDR1 MGHRA and CDR2 YSYEKL come from the germline V gene. This CDR3 is 15 amino acids long. V was clipped by 3 bases and J by 2 bases, with 13 bases between them. CDR3 nucleotide sequence: TGCGCCAGCAGCCATGCACAGGAGGGGCAAGAGACCCAGTACTTC. It is translated as CASSHAQEGQETQYF.

In its sample, this clone was seen a few times. The rearrangement uses TRBV11-2 and TRBJ2-1; tentatively, D is TRBD1 (5 bases). The CDR3 totals 15 residues. V lost 5 bases and J 0 bases, leaving 11 bases between the germline ends. Per germline, CDR1 SGHAT and CDR2 FQNNGV. CDR3 bases: TGTGCCAGCAGCCAACAGGCCGTCTCCTACAATGAGCAGTTCTTC. It yields the protein CASSQQAVSYNEQFF.

This clone was found a few times. V is TRBV23-1 and J is TRBJ2-6; D unclear. TRBV23-1 has ORF status, its function being uncertain. The CDR3 is made up of 17 amino acids. Deletions cut 0 bases from V and 0 bases from J, with 9 bases between. CDR3 protein: CASSQSDCNSGANVLTF. CDR3 coding DNA: TGCGCCAGCAGTCAATCTGACTGTAACTCTGGGGCCAACGTCCTGACTTTC.

The rearrangement joins TRBV29-1 to TRBJ2-1; 12 positions match TRBD2. V was pared by 3 bases and J by 4 bases, with 4 bases of the junction left unmatched. This CDR3 spans 15 amino acids. CDR1 and CDR2 from the germline V gene are SQVTM and ANQGSEA. The CDR3 is CSVDPSGRVYNEQFF. CDR3 sequence (DNA): TGCAGCGTTGACCCTAGCGGGAGGGTTTACAATGAGCAGTTCTTC.

The table lists this clone with a few counts. This chain links TRBV28 with TRBJ1-4, with TRBD1 matching 8 bases. The CDR3 has 15 amino acids. The V segment lost 6 bases and the J segment 6 bases; nucleotides outside the gene matches: 9. Germline loops: CDR1 MDHEN, CDR2 SYDVKM. The DNA of the CDR3 is TGTGCCAGCAGACCGCAGGGGGCGGAGTATGAAAAACTGTTTTTT. Its translation: CASRPQGAEYEKLFF.

This clone was detected a few times. The CDR3, as DNA: TGTGCCAGCAGCTCCAGGCCTTTCGGTGATGAAGCTTTCTTT. Protein sequence: CASSSRPFGDEAFF. The genes are TRBV7-6 and TRBJ1-1; D is undetermined. CDR1 is SGHVS and CDR2 is FNYEAQ in the germline V gene. Between the trimmed V and J ends, which lost 4 bases and 7 bases, there was a span of 16 bases. This CDR3 has 14 residues.

This clone was observed a few times. This chain connects TRBV4-3 to TRBJ2-1; 7 bases agree with TRBD2. V shed 1 base, J shed 3 bases, and the junction held 6 bases outside the gene matches. Germline CDR1 is LGHNA and CDR2 is YSLEER. This CDR3 region has 16 residues. The CDR3 sequence is CASSQVASGNYNEQFF. The CDR3 nucleotides read TGCGCCAGCAGCCAAGTAGCTAGCGGTAACTACAATGAGCAGTTCTTC.

The chain has TRBV9 and TRBJ1-1, with 7 bases identical to TRBD1. V trimming: 4 bases; J trimming: 10 bases; junction bases outside the gene matches: 13. This CDR3 has 14 amino acids. Per germline, CDR1 SGDLS and CDR2 YYNGEE. The CDR3 loop reads CASSQGGRDYRAFF. In DNA, the CDR3 is TGTGCCAGCAGCCAGGGGGGCAGAGACTATCGAGCTTTCTTT.

The chain carries TRBV29-1 and TRBJ2-3, with TRBD2 identical over 8 bases. Germline CDR1 and CDR2: SQVTM and ANQGSEA. The CDR3 consists of 14 residues. After removal of 6 bases from V and 4 bases from J, the junction contained 9 bases not matched to a gene. In nucleotides, the CDR3 is TGCAGCGTATTGGGACTAGTTTTGGCAGATACGCAGTATTTT. Amino acid sequence: CSVLGLVLADTQYF.

The gene calls are TRBV4-1 and TRBJ2-7, with unresolved D. There are 13 residues in the CDR3. The V gene lost 2 bases and the J gene lost 1 base, with 6 bases spanning the gap. From germline, CDR1 is MGHRA and CDR2 YSYEKL. CDR3 coding DNA: TGCGCCAGCAGCCAACTGGGTTCCTACGAGCAGTACTTC. Its protein product is CASSQLGSYEQYF.

The genes are TRBV30 and TRBJ2-1; a weak D match, TRBD2 (5 bases). There are 11 residues in the CDR3. V dropped 2 bases and J dropped 10 bases, with 9 bases sitting between them. CDR1 and CDR2 (germline): GTSNPN, SVGIG (reference sequence). In nucleotides, the CDR3 is TGTGCCTGGAGTCCCCCGGGGGAGCAGTTCTTC. Its translation: CAWSPPGEQFF.

This sequence joins TRBV7-9 and TRBJ1-2; no firm D call. Between the trimmed V and J ends, which lost 4 bases and 3 bases, there was a span of 18 bases. The CDR3 consists of 16 residues. Germline-derived CDR1 and CDR2 are SEHNR and FQNEAQ (reference sequence). CDR3 protein: CASSSTLTPGYYGYTF. The CDR3 DNA is TGTGCCAGCAGCTCCACTCTGACACCGGGCTACTATGGCTACACCTTC.